A few counts support the clone carrying this T cell receptor (beta chain). Deletions cut 7 bases from V and 2 bases from J, with 15 bases between. The length of the CDR3 is 15 residues. The data stem from a study of blood T cell repertoires in COVID-19. The overall study: The United States, Italy and Spain supplied acute and convalescent COVID-19 samples. PBMCs, B-cell-depleted T cells, or T cells were the source of the cDNA or gDNA that made up the material.

In the study's own analysis: Amplifying reference gene primers gave estimates of nucleated cell counts. Sequenced by immunoSEQ multiplex PCR; TCRdb stores in-frame clones only, minus some. V and J calls and clone size come straight from that table; D and trimming were deduced from the DNA. This repertoire shows around 190,000 clones, 80% found once; its top ten account for approximately 6.9%. The TCR was taken from a man in his sixties with acute or convalescent COVID-19. Sequencing was carried out using peripheral blood. The chain uses TRBV23-1 and TRBJ2-1; D is perhaps TRBD2 (7 bases). TRBV23-1 is an ORF; its function is uncertain. The CDR3 is CASNQRGGTYNEQFF. DNA of the CDR3: TGCGCCAGCAACCAGAGGGGGGGAACCTACAATGAGCAGTTCTTC.